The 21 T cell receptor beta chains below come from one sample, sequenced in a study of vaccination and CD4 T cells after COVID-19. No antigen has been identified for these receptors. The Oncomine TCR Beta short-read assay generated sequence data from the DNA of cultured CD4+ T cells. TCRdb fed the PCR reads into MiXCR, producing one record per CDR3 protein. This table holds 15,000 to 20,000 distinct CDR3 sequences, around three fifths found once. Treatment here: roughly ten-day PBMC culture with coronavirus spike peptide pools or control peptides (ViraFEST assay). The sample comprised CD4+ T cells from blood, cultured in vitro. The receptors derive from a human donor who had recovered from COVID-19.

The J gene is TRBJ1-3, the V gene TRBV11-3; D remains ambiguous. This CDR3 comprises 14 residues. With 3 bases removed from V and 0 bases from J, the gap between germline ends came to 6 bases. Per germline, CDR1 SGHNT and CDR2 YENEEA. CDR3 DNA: TGTGCCAGCAGCTTTGGTATCTCTGGAAACACCATATATTTT. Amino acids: CASSFGISGNTIYF.

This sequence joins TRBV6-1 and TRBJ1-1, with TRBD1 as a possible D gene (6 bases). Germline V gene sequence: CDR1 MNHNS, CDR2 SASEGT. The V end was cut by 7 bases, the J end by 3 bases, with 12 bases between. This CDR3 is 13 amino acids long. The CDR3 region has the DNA TGTGCCAGCACAAGGGGGGGGGACACTGAAGCTTTCTTT. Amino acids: CASTRGGDTEAFF.

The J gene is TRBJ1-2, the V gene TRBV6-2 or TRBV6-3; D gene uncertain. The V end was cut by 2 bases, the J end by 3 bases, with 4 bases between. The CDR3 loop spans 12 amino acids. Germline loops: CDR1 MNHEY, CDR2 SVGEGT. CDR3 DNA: TGTGCCAGCAGTTACCTCGACTATGGCTACACCTTC. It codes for CASSYLDYGYTF.

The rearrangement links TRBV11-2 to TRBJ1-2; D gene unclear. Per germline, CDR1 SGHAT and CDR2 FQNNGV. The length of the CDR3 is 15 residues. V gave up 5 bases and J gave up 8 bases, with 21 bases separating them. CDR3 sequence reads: CASSQGRNPPGGYTF. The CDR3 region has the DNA TGTGCCAGCAGCCAAGGGCGTAATCCTCCTGGCGGCTACACCTTC. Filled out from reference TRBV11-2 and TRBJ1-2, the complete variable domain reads EAGVAQSPRYKIIEKRQSVAFWCNPISGHATLYWYQQILGQGPKLLIQFQNNGVVDDSQLPKDRFSAERLKGVDSTLKIQPAKLEDSAVYLCASSQGRNPPGGYTFGSGTRLTVV.

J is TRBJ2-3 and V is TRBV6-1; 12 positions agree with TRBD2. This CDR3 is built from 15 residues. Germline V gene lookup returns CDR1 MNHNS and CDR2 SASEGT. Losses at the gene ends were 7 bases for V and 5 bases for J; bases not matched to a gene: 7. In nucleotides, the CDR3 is TGTGCCAGCACCCCCGGACTAGCGGGACGAGATACGCAGTATTTT. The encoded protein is CASTPGLAGRDTQYF.

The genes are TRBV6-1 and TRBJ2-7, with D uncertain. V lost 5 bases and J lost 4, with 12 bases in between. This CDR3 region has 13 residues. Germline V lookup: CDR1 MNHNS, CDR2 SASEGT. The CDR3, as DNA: TGTGCCAGCAGTCGAGGACCCGAATACGAGCAGTACTTC. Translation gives CASSRGPEYEQYF.

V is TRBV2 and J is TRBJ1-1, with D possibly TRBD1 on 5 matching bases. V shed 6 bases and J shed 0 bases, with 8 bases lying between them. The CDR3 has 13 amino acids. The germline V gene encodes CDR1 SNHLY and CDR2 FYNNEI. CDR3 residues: CASRGDLNTEAFF. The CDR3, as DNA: TGTGCCAGCAGGGGGGACTTGAACACTGAAGCTTTCTTT.

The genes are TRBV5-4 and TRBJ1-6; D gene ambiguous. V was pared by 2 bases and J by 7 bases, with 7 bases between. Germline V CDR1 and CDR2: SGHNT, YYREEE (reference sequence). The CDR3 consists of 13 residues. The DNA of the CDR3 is TGTGCCAGCAGCTTTGGTGGGAATTCACCCCTCCACTTT. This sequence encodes CASSFGGNSPLHF.

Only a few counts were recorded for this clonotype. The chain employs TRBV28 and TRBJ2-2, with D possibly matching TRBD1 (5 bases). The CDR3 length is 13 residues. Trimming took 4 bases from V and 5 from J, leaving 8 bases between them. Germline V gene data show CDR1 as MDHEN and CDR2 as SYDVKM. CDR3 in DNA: TGTGCCAGCAGTTCTCAGGGTACCGGGGAGCTGTTTTTT. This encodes CASSSQGTGELFF.

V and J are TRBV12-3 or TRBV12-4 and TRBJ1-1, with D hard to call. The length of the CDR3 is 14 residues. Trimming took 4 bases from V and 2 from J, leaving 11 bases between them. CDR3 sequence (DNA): TGTGCCAGCAGTTCACCGACGGGAAACACTGAAGCTTTCTTT. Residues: CASSSPTGNTEAFF.

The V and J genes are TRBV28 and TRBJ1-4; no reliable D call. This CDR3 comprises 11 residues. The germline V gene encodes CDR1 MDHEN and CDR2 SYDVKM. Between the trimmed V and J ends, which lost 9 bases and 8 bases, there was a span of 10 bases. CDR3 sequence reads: CASRTVEKLFF. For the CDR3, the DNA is TGTGCCAGTCGGACGGTCGAAAAACTGTTTTTT.

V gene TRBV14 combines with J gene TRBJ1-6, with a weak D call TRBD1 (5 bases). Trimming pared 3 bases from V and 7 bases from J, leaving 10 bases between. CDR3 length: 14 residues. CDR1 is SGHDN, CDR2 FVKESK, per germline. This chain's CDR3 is CASSQLGQNSPLHF. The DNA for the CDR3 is TGTGCCAGCAGCCAGTTGGGGCAGAATTCACCCCTCCACTTT.

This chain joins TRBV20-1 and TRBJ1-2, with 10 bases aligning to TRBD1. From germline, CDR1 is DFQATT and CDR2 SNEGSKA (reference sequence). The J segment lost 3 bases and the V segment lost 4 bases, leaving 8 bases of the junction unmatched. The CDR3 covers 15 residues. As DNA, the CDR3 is TGCAGTGCTATGGAAGGGGGGACAGGGGACTATGGCTACACCTTC. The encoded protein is CSAMEGGTGDYGYTF.

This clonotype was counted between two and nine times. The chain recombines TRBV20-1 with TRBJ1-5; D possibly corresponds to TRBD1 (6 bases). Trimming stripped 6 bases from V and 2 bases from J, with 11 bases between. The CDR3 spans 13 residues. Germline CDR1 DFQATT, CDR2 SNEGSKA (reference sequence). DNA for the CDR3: TGCAGTGCAGGGGGGAAGGGCAATCAGCCCCAGCATTTT. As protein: CSAGGKGNQPQHF.

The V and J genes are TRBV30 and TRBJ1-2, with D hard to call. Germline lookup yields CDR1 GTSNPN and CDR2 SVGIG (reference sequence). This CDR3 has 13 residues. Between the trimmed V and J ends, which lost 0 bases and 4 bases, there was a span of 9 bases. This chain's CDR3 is CAWSVKGSYGYTF. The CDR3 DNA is TGTGCCTGGAGTGTGAAGGGAAGCTATGGCTACACCTTC.

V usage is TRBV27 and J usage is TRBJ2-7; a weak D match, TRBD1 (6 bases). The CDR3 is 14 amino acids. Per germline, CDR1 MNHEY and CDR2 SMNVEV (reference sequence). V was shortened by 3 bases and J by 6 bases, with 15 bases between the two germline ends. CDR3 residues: CASSFGQPSTEQYF. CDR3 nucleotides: TGTGCCAGCAGTTTCGGACAGCCGTCTACCGAGCAGTACTTC.

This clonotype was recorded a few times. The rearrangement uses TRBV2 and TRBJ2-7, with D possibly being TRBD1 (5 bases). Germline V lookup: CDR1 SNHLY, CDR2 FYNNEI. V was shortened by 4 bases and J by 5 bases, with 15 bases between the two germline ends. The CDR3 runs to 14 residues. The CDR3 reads CASSGTQGIDEQYF. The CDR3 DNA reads TGTGCCAGCAGTGGGACCCAGGGTATCGACGAGCAGTACTTC.

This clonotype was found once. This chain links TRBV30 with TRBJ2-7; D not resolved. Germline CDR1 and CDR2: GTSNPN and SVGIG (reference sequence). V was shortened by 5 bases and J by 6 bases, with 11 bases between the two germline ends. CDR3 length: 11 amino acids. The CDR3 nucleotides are TGTGCCTGGGGCCCGAACACCGAGCAGTACTTC. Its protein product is CAWGPNTEQYF.

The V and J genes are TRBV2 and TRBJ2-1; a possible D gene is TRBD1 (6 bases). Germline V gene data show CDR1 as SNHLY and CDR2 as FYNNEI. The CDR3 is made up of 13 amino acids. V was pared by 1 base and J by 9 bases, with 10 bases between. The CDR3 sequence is CASSEVRGSEQFF. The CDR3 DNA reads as TGTGCCAGCAGTGAAGTCAGGGGCAGTGAGCAGTTCTTC.

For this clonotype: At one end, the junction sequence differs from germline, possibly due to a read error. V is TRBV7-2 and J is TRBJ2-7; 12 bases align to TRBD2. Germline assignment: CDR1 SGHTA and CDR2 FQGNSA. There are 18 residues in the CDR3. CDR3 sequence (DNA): TGTGCCGGCAGCTTAGTAAACCCTAGCGGGGGGGATTACTACGAGCAGTACTTC. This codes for CAGSLVNPSGGDYYEQYF.

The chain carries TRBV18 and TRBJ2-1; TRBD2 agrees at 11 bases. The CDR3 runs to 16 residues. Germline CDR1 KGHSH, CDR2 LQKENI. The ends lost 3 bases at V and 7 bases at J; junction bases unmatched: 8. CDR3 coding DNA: TGTGCCAGCTCACCCGGCCTAGCGGGAGGACTGAATGAGCAGTTCTTC. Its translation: CASSPGLAGGLNEQFF.